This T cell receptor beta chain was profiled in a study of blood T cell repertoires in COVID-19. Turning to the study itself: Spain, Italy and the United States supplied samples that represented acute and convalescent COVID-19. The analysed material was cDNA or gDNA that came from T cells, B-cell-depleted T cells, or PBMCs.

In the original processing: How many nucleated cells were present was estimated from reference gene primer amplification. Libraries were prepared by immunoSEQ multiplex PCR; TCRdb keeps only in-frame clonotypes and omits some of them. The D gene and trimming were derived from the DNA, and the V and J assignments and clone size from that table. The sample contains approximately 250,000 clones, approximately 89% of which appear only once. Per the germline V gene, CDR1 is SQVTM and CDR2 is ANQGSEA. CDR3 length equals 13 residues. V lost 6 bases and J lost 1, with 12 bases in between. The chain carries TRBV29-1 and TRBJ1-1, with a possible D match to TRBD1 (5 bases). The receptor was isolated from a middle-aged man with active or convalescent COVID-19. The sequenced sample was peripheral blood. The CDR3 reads CSVSADRNTEAFF. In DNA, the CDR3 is TGCAGCGTATCTGCAGACAGGAACACTGAAGCTTTCTTT.